Listed below are T cell receptor beta chains from one sample, sequenced in a study of blood T cells in healthy people across ages. A single record per CDR3 protein comes from TCRdb applying MiXCR to the 5' RACE reads. The table includes 850,000 to 1,000,000 distinct CDR3 sequences, around 54% detected once. Material: blood. These receptors came from a woman aged 60-70 years in good health. Each CDR3 is given with its conserved first and last residue. Fields, in order: J gene, clone size, V gene, D gene, CDR3 protein, CDR3 DNA. D genes are given only for firm matches. Rows give clone size only sometimes, using once, few, many, or a class for an expanded clone.

j_call: TRBJ2-1
clone_size: -
v_call: TRBV24-1
d_call: TRBD2
cdr3_aa: CATSVSGGRNEQFF
cdr3_nt: TGTGCCACCAGTGTCTCGGGAGGGAGGAATGAGCAGTTCTTC

j_call: TRBJ2-5
clone_size: few
v_call: TRBV27
d_call: -
cdr3_aa: CASSSGRRGSETQYF
cdr3_nt: TGTGCCAGCAGTTCGGGACGGAGGGGATCCGAGACCCAGTACTTC

j_call: TRBJ2-1
clone_size: -
v_call: TRBV20-1
d_call: TRBD2
cdr3_aa: CSVRPWTSGGYNEQFF
cdr3_nt: TGCAGTGTCCGACCCTGGACTAGCGGGGGTTACAATGAGCAGTTCTTC

j_call: TRBJ1-1
clone_size: -
v_call: TRBV4-1
d_call: -
cdr3_aa: CASSQVILRQENTKAFF
cdr3_nt: TGCGCCAGCAGCCAAGTTATTCTGAGACAGGAGAACACTAAAGCTTTCTTT

j_call: TRBJ2-1
clone_size: -
v_call: TRBV2
d_call: -
cdr3_aa: CASSEAASYNEQFF
cdr3_nt: TGTGCCAGCAGTGAAGCGGCCTCCTACAATGAGCAGTTCTTC

j_call: TRBJ2-5
clone_size: -
v_call: TRBV5-6
d_call: -
cdr3_aa: CASNFLPADQETQYF
cdr3_nt: TGTGCCAGCAACTTCCTGCCGGCTGACCAAGAGACCCAGTACTTC

j_call: TRBJ2-1
clone_size: -
v_call: TRBV20-1
d_call: TRBD2
cdr3_aa: CSARDPSGRFNEQFF
cdr3_nt: TGCAGTGCTAGAGATCCAAGCGGGAGGTTTAATGAGCAGTTCTTC

j_call: TRBJ1-5
clone_size: -
v_call: TRBV20-1
d_call: TRBD1
cdr3_aa: CSARALGDSSNQPQHF
cdr3_nt: TGCAGTGCTAGAGCCCTCGGGGACAGCTCCAATCAGCCCCAGCATTTT

j_call: TRBJ1-1
clone_size: -
v_call: TRBV3-1
d_call: TRBD1
cdr3_aa: CASSLHPGQGQNTEAFF
cdr3_nt: TGTGCCAGCAGCTTACACCCGGGACAGGGGCAAAACACTGAAGCTTTCTTT

j_call: TRBJ2-1
clone_size: -
v_call: TRBV7-2
d_call: TRBD2
cdr3_aa: CASRPIAGVKGEQFF
cdr3_nt: TGTGCCAGCAGGCCAATAGCGGGAGTCAAAGGTGAGCAGTTCTTC

j_call: TRBJ2-7
clone_size: -
v_call: TRBV6-2/TRBV6-3
d_call: TRBD2
cdr3_aa: CASSVLAGRTYEQYF
cdr3_nt: TGTGCCAGCAGCGTTCTAGCGGGACGAACCTACGAGCAGTACTTC

j_call: TRBJ2-7
clone_size: few
v_call: TRBV27
d_call: -
cdr3_aa: CASSLLQKNYEQYF
cdr3_nt: TGTGCCAGCAGTTTACTACAAAAGAACTACGAGCAGTACTTC

j_call: TRBJ2-1
clone_size: few
v_call: TRBV6-5
d_call: -
cdr3_aa: CASFGGNNEQFF
cdr3_nt: TGTGCCAGCTTCGGAGGGAACAATGAGCAGTTCTTC

j_call: TRBJ2-1
clone_size: -
v_call: TRBV2
d_call: -
cdr3_aa: CASSGSVGGGSNEQFF
cdr3_nt: TGTGCCAGCAGTGGCTCGGTAGGGGGAGGAAGCAATGAGCAGTTCTTC

j_call: TRBJ2-7
clone_size: few
v_call: TRBV25-1
d_call: TRBD1
cdr3_aa: CASRGQGNEQYF
cdr3_nt: TGTGCCAGCAGAGGACAGGGGAATGAGCAGTACTTC

j_call: TRBJ2-1
clone_size: -
v_call: TRBV29-1
d_call: -
cdr3_aa: CSVAGGPGYNEQFF
cdr3_nt: TGCAGCGTTGCAGGGGGGCCAGGCTACAATGAGCAGTTCTTC

j_call: TRBJ2-7
clone_size: -
v_call: TRBV6-5
d_call: TRBD1
cdr3_aa: CASRRKSGQGSYEQYF
cdr3_nt: TGTGCCAGCAGGAGAAAATCGGGACAGGGTAGCTACGAGCAGTACTTC

j_call: TRBJ2-1
clone_size: few
v_call: TRBV24-1
d_call: TRBD2
cdr3_aa: CATSDPALAGTDNEQFF
cdr3_nt: TGTGCCACCAGTGATCCTGCTCTAGCGGGCACGGATAATGAGCAGTTCTTC

j_call: TRBJ1-5
clone_size: few
v_call: TRBV7-2
d_call: -
cdr3_aa: CASSSRGRGNQPQHF
cdr3_nt: TGTGCCAGCAGCTCCCGGGGGCGCGGGAATCAGCCCCAGCATTTT

j_call: TRBJ2-5
clone_size: few
v_call: TRBV21-1
d_call: -
cdr3_aa: CASSKAETQYF
cdr3_nt: TGTGCCAGCAGCAAAGCTGAGACCCAGTACTTC

j_call: TRBJ2-7
clone_size: -
v_call: TRBV6-6
d_call: TRBD1
cdr3_aa: CASSYGQAISYEQYF
cdr3_nt: TGTGCCAGCAGTTACGGACAGGCCATCTCCTACGAGCAGTACTTC

j_call: TRBJ1-2
clone_size: -
v_call: TRBV28
d_call: -
cdr3_aa: CACRWTEDYTF
cdr3_nt: TGTGCCTGCAGATGGACAGAGGACTACACCTTC

j_call: TRBJ1-2
clone_size: -
v_call: TRBV29-1
d_call: TRBD1
cdr3_aa: CSVEGTGAHGHTF
cdr3_nt: TGCAGCGTTGAAGGGACAGGGGCTCATGGCCACACCTTC

j_call: TRBJ1-1
clone_size: -
v_call: TRBV29-1
d_call: -
cdr3_aa: CSVQFTEAFF
cdr3_nt: TGCAGCGTTCAGTTTACTGAAGCTTTCTTT

j_call: TRBJ2-5
clone_size: once
v_call: TRBV21-1
d_call: -
cdr3_aa: CASSKIPGVTAHGVHETQYF
cdr3_nt: TGTGCCAGCAGCAAAATCCCCGGCGTCACGGCCCACGGGGTCCACGAGACCCAGTACTTC

j_call: TRBJ2-7
clone_size: -
v_call: TRBV3-1
d_call: -
cdr3_aa: CASSQLRTGNAEQYF
cdr3_nt: TGTGCCAGCAGCCAATTGCGCACGGGGAACGCCGAGCAGTACTTC

j_call: TRBJ2-7
clone_size: -
v_call: TRBV5-1
d_call: -
cdr3_aa: CASSLVRSEISYEQYF
cdr3_nt: TGCGCCAGCAGCTTGGTTCGTTCAGAAATCTCCTACGAGCAGTACTTC

j_call: TRBJ2-5
clone_size: -
v_call: TRBV20-1
d_call: TRBD1
cdr3_aa: CSASRQGGQEQYF
cdr3_nt: TGCAGTGCTAGCCGACAGGGGGGGCAGGAGCAGTACTTC

j_call: TRBJ2-6
clone_size: -
v_call: TRBV12-3/TRBV12-4
d_call: -
cdr3_aa: CASRDTNSGANVLTF
cdr3_nt: TGTGCCAGCAGGGACACCAACTCGGGGGCCAACGTCCTGACTTTC

j_call: TRBJ2-3
clone_size: -
v_call: TRBV21-1
d_call: -
cdr3_aa: CASSPTDTTDTQYF
cdr3_nt: TGTGCCAGCAGCCCTACAGACACCACAGATACGCAGTATTTT

j_call: TRBJ2-4
clone_size: -
v_call: TRBV6-6
d_call: -
cdr3_aa: CASSYSAQRDHNIQYF
cdr3_nt: TGTGCCAGCAGTTACTCGGCCCAAAGGGACCATAACATTCAGTACTTC

j_call: TRBJ1-2
clone_size: -
v_call: TRBV30
d_call: -
cdr3_aa: CAWSRENNYGYTF
cdr3_nt: TGTGCCTGGAGTAGGGAGAACAACTATGGCTACACCTTC

j_call: TRBJ2-7
clone_size: -
v_call: TRBV28
d_call: -
cdr3_aa: CASSFRVPYEQYF
cdr3_nt: TGTGCCAGCAGTTTCAGGGTTCCCTACGAGCAGTACTTC

j_call: TRBJ2-7
clone_size: -
v_call: TRBV7-9
d_call: TRBD2
cdr3_aa: CASSSSGGLSYNEQYF
cdr3_nt: TGTGCCAGCAGCTCTAGCGGGGGCCTCTCCTACAATGAGCAGTACTTC

j_call: TRBJ1-2
clone_size: -
v_call: TRBV12-3/TRBV12-4
d_call: TRBD1
cdr3_aa: CASRAGRGLTYGYTF
cdr3_nt: TGTGCCAGCAGGGCCGGGAGGGGGCTCACCTATGGCTACACCTTC

j_call: TRBJ2-3
clone_size: few
v_call: TRBV12-3/TRBV12-4
d_call: -
cdr3_aa: CASSFSRDTDTQYF
cdr3_nt: TGTGCCAGCAGTTTTTCCAGGGACACAGATACGCAGTATTTT

j_call: TRBJ2-6
clone_size: once
v_call: TRBV5-1
d_call: -
cdr3_aa: CASSLAREGANVLTF
cdr3_nt: TGCGCCAGCAGCTTGGCCAGGGAAGGGGCCAACGTCCTGACTTTC

j_call: TRBJ2-3
clone_size: -
v_call: TRBV24-1
d_call: TRBD2
cdr3_aa: CATGAGGATDTQYF
cdr3_nt: TGTGCCACCGGAGCCGGGGGGGCTACAGATACGCAGTATTTT

j_call: TRBJ2-3
clone_size: -
v_call: TRBV20-1
d_call: TRBD2
cdr3_aa: CSAILEGLASTDTQYF
cdr3_nt: TGCAGTGCCATTCTTGAGGGACTAGCCTCGACAGATACGCAGTATTTT

j_call: TRBJ2-5
clone_size: -
v_call: TRBV28
d_call: -
cdr3_aa: CATTIGGYETQYF
cdr3_nt: TGTGCCACTACCATTGGAGGGTACGAGACCCAGTACTTC

j_call: TRBJ2-3
clone_size: -
v_call: TRBV7-2
d_call: -
cdr3_aa: CASSLNTRIDTQYF
cdr3_nt: TGTGCCAGCAGCCTCAACACCCGCATAGATACGCAGTATTTT

j_call: TRBJ2-6
clone_size: few
v_call: TRBV29-1
d_call: -
cdr3_aa: CSVEGGGGPSSGANVLTF
cdr3_nt: TGCAGCGTTGAAGGGGGAGGGGGGCCCAGCTCTGGGGCCAACGTCCTGACTTTC

j_call: TRBJ2-7
clone_size: once
v_call: TRBV4-1
d_call: TRBD2
cdr3_aa: CASSQGLPDNEQYF
cdr3_nt: TGCGCCAGCAGCCAGGGACTACCCGACAATGAGCAGTACTTC

j_call: TRBJ2-1
clone_size: -
v_call: TRBV6-2/TRBV6-3
d_call: TRBD2
cdr3_aa: CASSSLYSPGLAGTSGQFF
cdr3_nt: TGTGCCAGCAGTTCCCTTTATTCCCCGGGACTAGCGGGGACCTCAGGGCAGTTCTTC

j_call: TRBJ2-7
clone_size: once
v_call: TRBV10-1
d_call: TRBD2
cdr3_aa: CASSEKRGYNEQYF
cdr3_nt: TGCGCCAGCAGTGAAAAGCGGGGCTACAATGAGCAGTACTTC

j_call: TRBJ2-3
clone_size: -
v_call: TRBV6-5
d_call: TRBD2
cdr3_aa: CASSSTSGSRDTQYF
cdr3_nt: TGTGCCAGCAGCAGTACAAGCGGGAGTAGGGATACGCAGTATTTT

j_call: TRBJ1-6
clone_size: -
v_call: TRBV6-4
d_call: -
cdr3_aa: CASSAQAGGDSPLHF
cdr3_nt: TGTGCCAGCAGTGCTCAGGCCGGGGGGGATTCACCCCTCCACTTT

j_call: TRBJ1-4
clone_size: once
v_call: TRBV15
d_call: -
cdr3_aa: CATSRDRTNEKLFF
cdr3_nt: TGTGCCACCAGCAGAGATAGAACTAATGAAAAACTGTTTTTT

j_call: TRBJ2-3
clone_size: few
v_call: TRBV18
d_call: -
cdr3_aa: CASSPSGPDTQYF
cdr3_nt: TGTGCCAGCTCACCATCAGGCCCCGATACGCAGTATTTT

j_call: TRBJ1-6
clone_size: -
v_call: TRBV12-3/TRBV12-4
d_call: -
cdr3_aa: CASSPTLWTPLHF
cdr3_nt: TGTGCCAGCAGTCCGACGCTCTGGACACCCCTCCACTTT

j_call: TRBJ1-1
clone_size: -
v_call: TRBV18
d_call: -
cdr3_aa: CASSLKLGAEAFF
cdr3_nt: TGTGCCAGCTCACTGAAACTGGGCGCTGAAGCTTTCTTT